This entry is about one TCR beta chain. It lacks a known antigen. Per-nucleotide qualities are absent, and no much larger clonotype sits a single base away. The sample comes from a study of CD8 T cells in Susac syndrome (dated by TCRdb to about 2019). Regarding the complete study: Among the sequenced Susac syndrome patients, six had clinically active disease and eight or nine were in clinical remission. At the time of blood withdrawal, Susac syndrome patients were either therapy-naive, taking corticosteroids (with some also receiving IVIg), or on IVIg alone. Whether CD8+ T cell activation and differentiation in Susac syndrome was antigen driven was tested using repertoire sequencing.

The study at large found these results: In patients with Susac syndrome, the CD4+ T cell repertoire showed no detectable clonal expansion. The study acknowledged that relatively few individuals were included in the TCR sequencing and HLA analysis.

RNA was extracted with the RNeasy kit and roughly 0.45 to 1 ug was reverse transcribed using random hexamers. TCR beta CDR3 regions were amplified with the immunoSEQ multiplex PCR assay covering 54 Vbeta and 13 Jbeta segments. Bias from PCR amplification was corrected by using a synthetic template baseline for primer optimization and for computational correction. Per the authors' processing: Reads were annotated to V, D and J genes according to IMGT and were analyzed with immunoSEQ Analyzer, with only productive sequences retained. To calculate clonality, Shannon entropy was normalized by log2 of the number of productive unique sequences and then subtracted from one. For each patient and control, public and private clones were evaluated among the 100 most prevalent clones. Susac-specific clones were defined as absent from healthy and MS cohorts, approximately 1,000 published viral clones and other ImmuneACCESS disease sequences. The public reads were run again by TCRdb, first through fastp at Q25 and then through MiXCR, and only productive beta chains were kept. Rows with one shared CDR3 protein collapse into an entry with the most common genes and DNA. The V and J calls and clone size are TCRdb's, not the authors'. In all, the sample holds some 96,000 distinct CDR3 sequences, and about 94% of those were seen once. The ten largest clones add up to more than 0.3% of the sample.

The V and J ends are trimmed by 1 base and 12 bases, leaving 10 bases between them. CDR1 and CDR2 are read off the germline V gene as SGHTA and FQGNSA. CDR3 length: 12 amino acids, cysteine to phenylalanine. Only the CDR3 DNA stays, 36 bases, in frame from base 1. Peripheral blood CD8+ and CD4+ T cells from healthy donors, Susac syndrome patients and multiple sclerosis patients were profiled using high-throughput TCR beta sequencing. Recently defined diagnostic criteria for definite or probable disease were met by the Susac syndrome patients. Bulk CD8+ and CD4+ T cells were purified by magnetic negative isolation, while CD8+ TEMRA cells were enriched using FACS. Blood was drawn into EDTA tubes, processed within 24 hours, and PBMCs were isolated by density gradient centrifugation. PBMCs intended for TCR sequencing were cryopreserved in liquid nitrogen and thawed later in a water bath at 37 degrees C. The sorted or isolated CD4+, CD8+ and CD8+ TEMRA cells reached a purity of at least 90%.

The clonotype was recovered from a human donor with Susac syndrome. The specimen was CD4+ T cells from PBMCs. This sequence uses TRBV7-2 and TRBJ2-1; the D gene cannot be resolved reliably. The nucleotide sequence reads TGTGCCAGCAGCTTAGTATCTGGAAGGCAGTTCTTC. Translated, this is CASSLVSGRQFF.